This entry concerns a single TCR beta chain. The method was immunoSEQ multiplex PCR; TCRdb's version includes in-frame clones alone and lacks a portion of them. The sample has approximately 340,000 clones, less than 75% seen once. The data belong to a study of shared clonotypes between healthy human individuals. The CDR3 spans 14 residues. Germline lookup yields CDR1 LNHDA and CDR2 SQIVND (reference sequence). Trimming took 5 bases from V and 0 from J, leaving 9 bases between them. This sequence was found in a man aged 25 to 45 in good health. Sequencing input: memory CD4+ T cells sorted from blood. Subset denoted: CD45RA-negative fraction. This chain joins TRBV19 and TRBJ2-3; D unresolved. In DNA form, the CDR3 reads TGTGCCAGTAGTTTTACTTCTAGCACAGATACGCAGTATTTT. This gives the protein CASSFTSSTDTQYF.